The clone carrying this T cell receptor (beta chain) appeared many times. This specimen comes from a study of blood T cell repertoires in COVID-19. Study context: Acute-phase and convalescent COVID-19 samples originated in the United States, Italy and Spain.

This CDR3 spans 21 amino acids. Per the germline V gene, CDR1 is MNHEY and CDR2 is SMNVEV (reference sequence). V dropped 6 bases and J dropped 0; count of bases not matched to a gene: 20. Participants' own reports of clinical history determined their cohort assignment. Within 2 weeks before study entry, exposed participants met a COVID-19 case. In the original processing: For nucleated cells, counts were estimated from reference gene primer amplification. The repertoire was sequenced with immunoSEQ multiplex PCR; TCRdb's copy has only in-frame clones and lacks some. D and trimming come from the DNA, and the V and J calls and clone size come from that table. The sample holds approximately 200,000 clones; 86% are singletons and the top ten take 3.5% to 5.5%.

This TCR derives from a woman in her 30s who had been exposed to COVID-19. The sequenced sample was PBMCs or T cells enriched from blood (not recorded which). This chain connects TRBV27 to TRBJ1-6; 7 positions agree with TRBD1. The CDR3: CASRGWVPGTVRSSYNSPLHF. DNA of the CDR3: TGTGCCAGCAGGGGGTGGGTCCCCGGGACAGTGCGTAGCTCCTATAATTCACCCCTCCACTTT.